This T cell receptor (beta chain) came from a study of blood T cells in healthy people across ages (dated by TCRdb to the mid-2010s). For the study in its entirety: Template switching captured roughly one uniquely barcoded TCR beta cDNA molecule per two T cells in model experiments. Age-related changes in TCR beta repertoire diversity were measured in the study by deep sequencing normalized with unique cDNA molecular identifiers. Donors were grouped into four age groups: young (average 16 years), middle-aged (39), aged (about 60) and long-lived (approximately 78). To avoid experimental bias, donors of different ages were distributed randomly across sequencing lanes. The study analyzed two additional independent replicas of 1 million unique cDNA reads from the same blood draw for two donors, one aged 18 to 30 and one aged 80 or older. What the research found in general, with its limitations: There was a strong correlation between observed TCR beta diversity and the percentage of naive T cells measured by flow cytometry. Estimates of total diversity from one million sequenced T cells were regarded as lower bounds and underestimates. Because donor CMV infection status was unknown, age-related changes in expanded clonotypes were potentially confounded. Bulk unsorted PBMC profiling prevented conclusive comparison of naive and antigen-experienced compartments. As age increased, observed TCR beta diversity per million T cells dropped in a roughly linear way, and a significant reduction was already evident by age 40. Compared with the aged group, the long-lived group had more naive CD4+ T cells, fewer expanded clones and increased TCR diversity, a pattern suggesting age selection.

Points on this clonotype: No antigen is known for it. No base qualities exist here, and no much larger clone lies one base off it.

The CDR3 has 12 amino acids, counting the end cysteine and phenylalanine. The kept DNA is CDR3 alone, 36 bases in frame from the first base. V loses 5 bases, J loses 6 bases, and the germline ends lie 12 bases apart. For CDR1 and CDR2, the germline V gene (reference sequence) lists DFQATT and SNEGSKA. The donors were around 39 Caucasian individuals from Russia, aged roughly 6 to 90 years, who were systemically healthy. Each donor gave roughly 9 milliliters of peripheral blood, drawn into EDTA-treated Vacutainer tubes. PBMCs were isolated by Ficoll-Paque density-gradient centrifugation, with at least 7 million obtained per sample. Trizol reagent was used to extract total RNA from the PBMCs, yielding at least 6 micrograms per sample. For every donor, an aliquot of PBMCs went through flow cytometry to measure the percentages of naive CD45RAhigh/CD27high T cells. The library was produced with 5' RACE. Data came from an Illumina HiSeq 2500. A second about 7 to 11 cycle PCR used a sample-barcoded 5' primer and a J-beta primer mix. A unique molecular identifier was introduced onto each TCR beta cDNA molecule by a template-switch 5' adaptor carrying 12 random nucleotides. Each sample yielded at least 2.5 million CDR3-containing paired-end reads. All of the RNA was converted into first-strand cDNA using the Mint cDNA synthesis kit, with a TRBC-specific oligonucleotide serving as the primer. After uracil-DNA glycosylase treatment, a first 18-cycle PCR used universal primers M1SS and BC2_uni_R on all cDNA. From the authors' description of their analysis: For normalization, 1 million high-quality reads were randomly selected from each sample, with every read carrying a distinct molecular identifier. Instead of being binned into consensus sequences, reads with shared molecular identifiers were discarded. CDR3 identification, clonotype clustering and error correction used MiTCR with a Q25 quality threshold and the strictest error-elimination algorithm. A nonparametric unseen species model with Euler transformation was used to estimate a lower bound on total TCR beta diversity. TCRdb handled the public reads itself, with Q25 trimming in fastp and clone calling in MiXCR, and kept productive beta chains. CDR3 protein duplicates are merged, each entry listing the most common genes and DNA. In this record, the V and J calls reflect TCRdb's handling and not the investigators' own analysis. The sample data list approximately 1.5 million distinct CDR3 sequences, and 42% of these were observed just once. In total, the top ten clones hold just over 4% of the sample.

The receptor was derived from a woman aged 18-29 years in good health. The sequenced material came from blood. In this chain, TRBV20-1 is recombined with TRBJ2-3, with no confident D gene call. The CDR3 protein: CSAATGGDTQYF. DNA sequence: TGCAGTGCTGCAACGGGTGGCGATACGCAGTATTTT.